Below are 7 T cell receptor beta chains sequenced from a single sample in a study of radiotherapy plus CTLA-4 blockade in lung cancer. TCRdb's table, derived via immunoSEQ multiplex PCR, lists solely in-frame clones and lacks some. This sample has 26,000 or so clones; around 85% occur once, and the top ten carry 7.5% to 8%. The material was peripheral blood, obtained from a patient treated with radiotherapy plus ipilimumab. The source is a human donor with non-small cell lung cancer who had stable disease on radiotherapy plus ipilimumab.

J is TRBJ1-2 and V is TRBV29-1; D is perhaps TRBD1 (5 bases). From germline, CDR1 is SQVTM and CDR2 ANQGSEA. The CDR3 has 11 amino acids. The germline V and J ends were trimmed by 4 bases and 8 bases, with 11 bases remaining between them. This chain's CDR3 is CSVVEGRGYTF. The CDR3 DNA reads TGCAGCGTTGTTGAGGGACGCGGCTACACCTTC.

The chain links TRBV7-8 to TRBJ2-3, with 10 bases matching TRBD2. V trimming: 5 bases; J trimming: 1 base; junction bases outside the gene matches: 12. This CDR3 is 18 amino acids long. Germline CDR1 SGHVS, CDR2 FQNEAQ. This CDR3 is CASSRDPRLAGGTDTQYF. The CDR3, as DNA: TGTGCCAGCAGCCGTGATCCGCGGCTAGCGGGGGGCACAGATACGCAGTATTTT.

The V gene is TRBV18, the J gene TRBJ2-7; TRBD1 is a possible D gene (6 bases). The CDR3 is 19 residues long. V was cut by 1 base and J by 0 bases, with 22 bases left in between. Per germline, CDR1 KGHSH and CDR2 LQKENI. The CDR3 region is CASSPLGPTGSGTSYEQYV. CDR3 DNA: TGTGCCAGCTCACCACTGGGGCCCACAGGGTCGGGAACCTCCTACGAGCAGTACGTC.

This chain joins TRBV2 and TRBJ2-7, with 10 positions matching TRBD1. Germline loops: CDR1 SNHLY, CDR2 FYNNEI. Losses at the gene ends were 11 bases for V and 2 bases for J; bases not matched to a gene: 3. The CDR3 consists of 12 residues. The CDR3 sequence: CAGGTGAYEQYF. The CDR3 DNA sequence: TGTGCCGGAGGGACAGGGGCCTACGAGCAGTACTTC.

The chain is built from TRBV6-5 and TRBJ1-2; possibly TRBD1 for D (6 bases). The germline CDR1 and CDR2 sequences are MNHEY and SVGAGI. This CDR3 spans 14 amino acids. V gave up 2 bases and J gave up 5 bases, with 12 bases separating them. DNA for the CDR3: TGTGCCAGCAGTTACGTGGGGGCAGGATATGGCTACACCTTC. It translates to CASSYVGAGYGYTF.

The chain carries TRBV10-1 and TRBJ1-1; a weak D match, TRBD1 (5 bases). Trimming pared 4 bases from V and 7 bases from J, leaving 13 bases between. This CDR3 region has 13 residues. In germline, CDR1 is WNHNN, CDR2 SYGVQD (reference sequence). CDR3 DNA sequence: TGCGCCAGCAGTGGTAGGGGCGCGGGTGAAGCTTTCTTT. It specifies CASSGRGAGEAFF.

The rearrangement links TRBV2 to TRBJ2-7; D perhaps matches TRBD1 (5 bases). Germline lookup yields CDR1 SNHLY and CDR2 FYNNEI. V gave up 2 bases and J gave up 1 base, with 12 bases separating them. The CDR3 length is 15 residues. CDR3 protein: CASSELVDRSYEQYF. Written as DNA, the CDR3 is TGTGCCAGCAGTGAATTGGTCGACAGATCCTACGAGCAGTACTTC.